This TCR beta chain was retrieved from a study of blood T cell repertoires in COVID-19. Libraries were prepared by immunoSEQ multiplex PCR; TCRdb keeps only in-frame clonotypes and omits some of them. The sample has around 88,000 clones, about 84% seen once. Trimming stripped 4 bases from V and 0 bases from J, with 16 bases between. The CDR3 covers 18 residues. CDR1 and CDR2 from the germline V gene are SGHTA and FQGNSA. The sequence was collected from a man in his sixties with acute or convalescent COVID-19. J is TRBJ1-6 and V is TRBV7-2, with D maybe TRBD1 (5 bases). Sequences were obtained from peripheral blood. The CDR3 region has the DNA TGTGCCAGCAGCTCGACAGTGGTAGGAAGCTCCTATAATTCACCCCTCCACTTT. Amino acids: CASSSTVVGSSYNSPLHF.